Sequencing of this T cell receptor beta chain was carried out in a study of blood T cell repertoires in COVID-19 (dated by TCRdb to the early 2020s). At the level of the whole study: Collaborator samples came from the United States, Italy and Spain and covered acute and convalescent phases of COVID-19. The material from the prospective study consisted of cDNA or gDNA derived from T cells, B-cell-depleted T cells, or PBMCs. A freely available public database, intended as a resource for researchers studying the immune response to SARS-CoV-2, is where the repertoires were released. The samples were drawn from the first 160 participants of the ongoing ImmuneRACE study and from more than 1,000 subjects provided by 6 global collaborators. Where available, HLA class I and class II types were obtained from metadata supplied by the sample provider rather than from assay-based typing. Deeply sampled blood TCRbeta repertoires from subjects exposed to, actively infected with, or recovered from COVID-19 were included in the dataset. A de-identified subject ID, COVID-19 status, age in years and sex were almost always included in the sample metadata. Results the study describes overall, beyond this receptor: Clinical and demographic metadata were provided uncurated, with the amount varying by source and participant.

Deletion took 10 bases off V and 4 bases off J, with a span of 15 bases between the germline ends. CDR1 and CDR2 (MNHEY, SMNVEV) derive from the germline V gene (reference sequence). From its cysteine to its phenylalanine, the CDR3 spans 13 amino acids. The CDR3 DNA has 39 bases and is translated from base 1. A word on this clone: Its antigen target is currently unknown. Base qualities are missing; no much larger clone stands one base away.

Whole blood was collected in K2EDTA tubes by collaborating institutions according to the institutions' own protocols. For TCRbeta analysis, collaborators shipped samples as frozen whole blood, isolated PBMCs, or DNA extracted from either of those sample types. TCRbeta CDR3 regions were amplified from genomic DNA by means of the immunoSEQ Assay, a bias-controlled multiplex PCR. The original pipeline was this. The number of nucleated cells in each sample was estimated by amplification of reference gene primers within the assay. To quantify the absolute abundance of each unique TCRbeta CDR3 rearrangement, sequence reads were collapsed and filtered. For each sample, productive Simpson clonality was calculated as the square root of Simpson's diversity index across productive rearrangements. Sourced from immuneACCESS, this table was stored by TCRdb with only in-frame sequences that have V and J called. A share of the clones is absent; for the studies checked, an unresolved V gene accounts for under half, and the remainder has no known explanation. V and J calls and clone size are as listed in that table; D and trimming were resolved from the DNA. For this sample there are hundreds of thousands of clones; 86% appear just once. Together, the top ten hold 1.4% of the sample.

This sequence uses TRBV27 and TRBJ2-3, with no D gene named confidently. This clonotype was sampled from a woman aged 25 to 39 with active or convalescent COVID-19. Sequencing was carried out using peripheral blood. For the CDR3, the sequence is CATRRRVPDTQYF. The DNA sequence reads TGTGCCACCCGTCGCCGGGTCCCAGATACGCAGTATTTT.